This T cell receptor (beta chain) was sequenced in a study of shared clonotypes between healthy human individuals. General study findings and limits: Memory subsets generally showed smaller estimated richness than naive subsets did. With a few donors compared, roughly 5% of naive CD4 clonotypes were shared.

Trimming removed 4 bases from V and 0 bases from J, with 10 bases in between. The CDR3 extends over 15 amino acids. Germline V gene sequence: CDR1 SEHNR, CDR2 FQNEAQ (reference sequence). Method: immunoSEQ multiplex PCR; TCRdb's copy keeps in-frame clones and lacks some. Of some 1.5 million clones listed, 95% to 99% were seen once; the top ten hold 0.45%. A word on this clone: Its target is unknown.

Sequencing was carried out using naive CD4+ T cells sorted from blood. Indicated subset: CD45RA+ positively selected. J is TRBJ2-1 and V is TRBV7-9; D remains ambiguous. The TCR originated in a man aged 30 to 39 in good health. CDR3 coding DNA: TGTGCCAGCAGCTCCCGCGCGGACTCCTACAATGAGCAGTTCTTC. Amino acids: CASSSRADSYNEQFF.